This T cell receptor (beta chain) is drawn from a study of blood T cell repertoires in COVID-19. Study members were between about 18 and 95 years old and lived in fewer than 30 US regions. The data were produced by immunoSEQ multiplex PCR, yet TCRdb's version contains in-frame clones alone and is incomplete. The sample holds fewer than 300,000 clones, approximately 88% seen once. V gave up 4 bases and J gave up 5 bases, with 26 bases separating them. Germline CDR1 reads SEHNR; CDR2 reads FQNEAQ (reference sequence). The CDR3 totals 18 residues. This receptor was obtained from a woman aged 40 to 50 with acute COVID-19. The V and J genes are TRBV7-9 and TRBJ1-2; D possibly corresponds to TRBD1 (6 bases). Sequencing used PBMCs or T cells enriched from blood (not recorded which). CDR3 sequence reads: CASSSPTLRDTIDYGYTF. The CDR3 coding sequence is TGTGCCAGCAGCTCCCCCACCCTCCGGGACACCATTGATTATGGCTACACCTTC.